The 28 T cell receptor beta chains reported below all come from one sample, sequenced in a study of post-analysis software for immune sequencing data. Study-level findings and limits: Five or six TRBV segments were significantly more frequent in patients than in controls. TRBV5-6, TRBV5-1 and TRBV20-1 were among these segments.

Unique molecular identifiers featured in each of the TCR beta cDNA libraries. TCRdb ran MiXCR on the PCR reads and lists one entry per CDR3 protein. The sample holds approximately 250,000 distinct CDR3 sequences; 36% are singletons and the top ten take 4% to 5.5%. What these receptors recognize is not known. Sequencing was performed on blood. These receptors were collected from a girl aged 10 to 17 with multiple sclerosis.

At least ten counts were recorded for this clonotype. This sequence joins TRBV28 and TRBJ2-1, with D possibly matching TRBD2 (7 bases). V was clipped by 7 bases and J by 15 bases, with 31 bases between them. The germline CDR1 and CDR2 sequences are MDHEN and SYDVKM. CDR3 length equals 16 residues. The CDR3 sequence: CASIPSGTLGGDRLFF. The CDR3, as DNA: TGTGCCAGCATCCCATCCGGGACTCTAGGGGGGGACCGGCTGTTCTTC.

In DNA form, the CDR3 reads TGCGCCAGCAGCTTGGGGCGGGGCAGGGGGGATTACAATGAGCAGTACTTC. This sequence encodes CASSLGRGRGDYNEQYF. The V and J genes are TRBV5-1 and TRBJ2-5; D possibly corresponds to TRBD1 (7 bases). The CDR3 runs to 17 residues. Trimming cost V 0 bases and J 11 bases, with 26 bases left between them. The germline V gene encodes CDR1 SGHRS and CDR2 YFSETQ.

With regard to this clonotype: A much larger clone differs from this one at a single base, so this may be a read error. V and J are TRBV29-1 and TRBJ2-1, with D maybe TRBD1 (5 bases). V lost 7 bases to trimming and J lost 9 bases, with 16 bases between them. Germline values: CDR1 SQVTM, CDR2 ANQGSEA. There are 12 residues in the CDR3. The CDR3 nucleotides are TGCAGCGCCGCCAGGGAAAGGATTGAGCAGTTCTTC. It codes for CSAARERIEQFF.

This clonotype turned up a few times. CDR3 in amino acids: CASSPTGPNTEAFF. The CDR3 nucleotides are TGCGCCAGCAGCCCGACCGGACCGAACACTGAAGCTTTCTTT. The rearrangement uses TRBV5-1 and TRBJ1-1; D gene unclear. The CDR3 has 14 amino acids. Trimming pared 4 bases from V and 1 base from J, leaving 11 bases between. Germline V gene lookup returns CDR1 SGHRS and CDR2 YFSETQ.

Details on this clonotype: Being one base from a much bigger clone, this may be a read error. CDR3 nucleotide sequence: TGCGCCAGCAGCGCCGGGACAGGCACGGATCAGCCCCGGCATTTT. This codes for CASSAGTGTDQPRHF. This chain links TRBV5-1 with TRBJ1-5; TRBD1 matches at 8 bases. Germline V CDR1 and CDR2: SGHRS, YFSETQ. There are 15 residues in the CDR3.

The chain uses TRBV29-1 and TRBJ2-5; possible D gene TRBD2, 5 bases. Trimming took 7 bases from V and 1 from J, leaving 7 bases between them. Per the germline V gene, CDR1 is SQVTM and CDR2 is ANQGSEA. The CDR3 sequence is 11 residues long. The CDR3 is CSAGSQETQYF. The DNA for the CDR3 is TGCAGCGCGGGGTCCCAAGAGACCCAGTACTTC.

The V and J genes are TRBV6-5 and TRBJ2-1, with 8 bases lining up with TRBD2. Trimming at V came to 4 bases and at J to 0 bases, leaving 2 bases not matched to a gene. Germline values: CDR1 MNHEY, CDR2 SVGAGI. The length of the CDR3 is 15 residues. The CDR3 bases are TGTGCCAGCAGTTCGGGAGGGCACTCCTACAATGAGCAGTTCTTC. Its translation: CASSSGGHSYNEQFF.

Regarding this clonotype: Being one base from a much bigger clone, this may be a read error. The chain recombines TRBV7-9 with TRBJ2-5, with D possibly matching TRBD2 (6 bases). The V gene's germline CDR1 is SEHNR and CDR2 FQNEAQ (reference sequence). The CDR3 is 16 residues long. This CDR3 is CASSPLPSGVQEPQYF. CDR3 nucleotide sequence: TGTGCCAGCAGCCCGCTCCCGTCGGGGGTTCAAGAGCCCCAGTACTTC.

This clonotype was seen at least ten times. The chain combines TRBV5-1 with TRBJ1-2; 7 nucleotides line up with TRBD1. The CDR3 runs 16 residues. V was clipped by 4 bases and J by 0 bases; unmatched bases: 9. The germline V gene encodes CDR1 SGHRS and CDR2 YFSETQ. CDR3 amino acids: CASSESTGTANYGYTF. CDR3 nucleotides: TGCGCCAGCAGCGAGTCGACAGGGACGGCTAACTATGGCTACACCTTC.

This clonotype was counted a single time. A much more abundant neighbour one base away suggests this may be a read error. The rearrangement joins TRBV6-2 or TRBV6-3 to TRBJ1-1; D is unclear. Germline CDR1 and CDR2: MNHEY and SVGEGT. Trimming removed 8 bases from V and 5 bases from J, with 21 bases in between. The CDR3 contains 15 residues. The CDR3 loop reads CASYPLGRPGTEAFF. The CDR3 nucleotides are TGTGCCAGCTACCCTCTCGGTCGCCCGGGGACTGAAGCTTTCTTT.

This sequence joins TRBV20-1 and TRBJ2-3; D not certain. CDR3 length: 16 residues. V was pared by 3 bases and J by 6 bases, with 22 bases between. Germline CDR1 is DFQATT and CDR2 is SNEGSKA (reference sequence). CDR3 sequence (DNA): TGCAGTGCTAGGGCCCCCGAGCGACCCACATTGGATACGCAGTATTTT. It translates to CSARAPERPTLDTQYF.

V and J are TRBV2 and TRBJ1-2; 11 positions match TRBD1. The CDR3 has 15 residues. V lost 6 bases and J lost 8; bases outside the gene matches: 11. Germline V gene data show CDR1 as SNHLY and CDR2 as FYNNEI. The CDR3: CASREDGQGALGYTF. The CDR3 DNA is TGTGCCAGCAGAGAGGACGGACAGGGGGCCCTCGGCTACACCTTC.

This clonotype came up many times. The CDR3 region has the DNA TGTGCCAGCAGTGAAAGGTCTAGCGGGAGGGCCCGAACAGATACGCAGTATTTT. Encoded protein: CASSERSSGRARTDTQYF. The chain recombines TRBV25-1 with TRBJ2-3; 12 nucleotides match TRBD2. CDR3 length: 18 amino acids. With V trimmed by 2 bases and J by 3 bases, 9 bases remained unmatched. The germline CDR1 and CDR2 sequences are MGHDK and SYGVNS. Together with reference TRBV25-1 and TRBJ2-3, the CDR3 gives the full variable domain: EADIYQTPRYLVIGTGKKITLECSQTMGHDKMYWYQQDPGMELHLIHYSYGVNSTEKGDLSSESTVSRIRTEHFPLTLESARPSHTSQYLCASSERSSGRARTDTQYFGPGTRLTVL.

This clonotype appeared a few times. This chain connects TRBV7-2 to TRBJ2-2; tentatively, D is TRBD2 (7 bases). Trimming shortened V by 2 bases and J by 5 bases, and 12 bases separated the two germline ends. This CDR3 comprises 15 residues. The V gene's germline CDR1 is SGHTA and CDR2 FQGNSA. CDR3 bases: TGTGCCAGCAGCTTAAGGGGGGGGGCGACCGGGGAGCTGTTTTTT. Translating gives CASSLRGGATGELFF.

This clonotype was recorded many times. The rearrangement links TRBV4-1 to TRBJ2-7, with unresolved D. CDR1 MGHRA and CDR2 YSYEKL come from the germline V gene. The CDR3 sequence is 16 residues long. The ends were cut back, 0 bases at V and 2 bases at J, with 14 bases in the middle. CDR3 amino acids: CASSQDWSNHAYEQYF. DNA of the CDR3: TGCGCCAGCAGCCAAGATTGGTCCAATCATGCCTACGAGCAGTACTTC.

The V gene is TRBV6-5, the J gene TRBJ2-5, with TRBD2 identical over 9 bases. Losses at the gene ends were 7 bases for V and 1 base for J; bases not matched to a gene: 10. The CDR3 totals 16 residues. Germline V gene data show CDR1 as MNHEY and CDR2 as SVGAGI. CDR3 sequence: CASTRTSGFVQETQYF. The CDR3 DNA follows: TGTGCCAGCACCCGCACTAGCGGGTTCGTCCAAGAGACCCAGTACTTC.

With respect to this clonotype: This may stem from a read error, because a much larger clone lies one nucleotide away. The chain uses TRBV7-9 and TRBJ2-5, with D perhaps assigned TRBD1 or TRBD2 (6 bases each). Looked up from germline, CDR1 is SEHNR and CDR2 is FQNEAQ (reference sequence). Trimming stripped 3 bases from V and 4 bases from J, with 24 bases between. The CDR3 is 18 amino acids. CDR3 DNA sequence: TGTGCCAGCAGCTTCAGTGGTAAAGGGGGGAACTTTCGAGAGACCCAGTACTTC. The encoded protein is CASSFSGKGGNFRETQYF. Filled out from reference TRBV7-9 and TRBJ2-5, the complete variable domain reads DTGVSQNPRHKITKRGQNVTFRCDPISEHNRLYWYRQTLGQGPEFLTYFQNEAQLEKSRLLSDRFSAERPKGSFSTLEIQRTEQGDSAMYLCASSFSGKGGNFRETQYFGPGTRLLVL.

The rearrangement links TRBV12-3 or TRBV12-4 to TRBJ2-3; perhaps D is TRBD1 or TRBD2 (5 bases each). V lost 3 bases and J lost 0, with 19 bases in between. The CDR3 sequence is 18 residues long. The CDR3 loop reads CASSFGSPGALSTDTQYF. Written as DNA, the CDR3 is TGTGCCAGCAGTTTTGGCTCCCCCGGGGCGCTTAGCACAGATACGCAGTATTTT.

The CDR3 here is CASRRPGDTENTGELFF. The CDR3 DNA follows: TGTGCCAGCAGACGCCCGGGGGACACTGAGAACACCGGGGAGCTGTTTTTT. The rearrangement joins TRBV6-6 to TRBJ2-2; D is tentatively TRBD1 or TRBD2 (6 bases each). CDR1 is MNHNY and CDR2 is SVGAGI in the germline V gene (reference sequence). V was pared by 6 bases and J by 1 base, with 18 bases between. CDR3 length equals 17 residues.

Concerning this clonotype: Sequence at one end of the junction differs from germline and may be a read error. The gene calls are TRBV27 and TRBJ1-1; no clear D gene. Germline V gene sequence: CDR1 MNHEY, CDR2 SMNVEV (reference sequence). CDR3 length: 13 amino acids. The CDR3 DNA reads TGTGCCTGCAGCCCTAGTTCCCTTACTGAAGCTTTCTTT. Amino acid sequence: CACSPSSLTEAFF.

The CDR3 loop reads CASSVQGGSYEQYF. DNA for the CDR3: TGTGCCAGCAGCGTACAGGGGGGATCCTACGAGCAGTACTTC. The chain combines TRBV2 with TRBJ2-7; 8 nucleotides align to TRBD1. V shed 6 bases, J shed 1 base, and the junction held 5 bases outside the gene matches. The CDR3 totals 14 residues. CDR1 and CDR2 (germline): SNHLY, FYNNEI.

The chain couples TRBV7-2 to TRBJ1-4; 8 bases align to TRBD1. CDR3 size: 16 residues. Germline CDR1 is SGHTA and CDR2 is FQGNSA. V was pared by 0 bases and J by 7 bases, with 7 bases of the junction left unmatched. The CDR3 sequence is CASSLAGTGTTEKLFF. Here the CDR3 DNA reads TGTGCCAGCAGCTTAGCTGGGACAGGAACGACTGAAAAACTGTTTTTT. The full variable domain, with the rest looked up from reference TRBV7-2 and TRBJ1-4, is GAGVSQSPSNKVTEKGKDVELRCDPISGHTALYWYRQSLGQGLEFLIYFQGNSAPDKSGLPSDRFSAERTGGSVSTLTIQRTQQEDSAVYLCASSLAGTGTTEKLFFGSGTQLSVL.

The rearrangement joins TRBV7-3 to TRBJ2-3, with TRBD2 as a possible D gene (7 bases). V gave up 7 bases and J gave up 2 bases, with 16 bases separating them. The CDR3 is 15 residues long. From germline, CDR1 is SGHTA and CDR2 FQGTGA. This CDR3 reads CASTEGGGYTDTQYF. The CDR3 bases are TGTGCCAGCACCGAAGGGGGGGGATACACAGATACGCAGTATTTT.

This clonotype was seen many times. V gene TRBV4-1 combines with J gene TRBJ1-2; D is uncertain. Deletions cut 0 bases from V and 8 bases from J, with 7 bases between. The CDR3 length is 12 residues. Germline V gene lookup returns CDR1 MGHRA and CDR2 YSYEKL. The CDR3 is CASSQELGGYTF. CDR3 nucleotides: TGCGCCAGCAGCCAAGAATTAGGGGGCTACACCTTC.

With respect to this clonotype: A read error may be the cause here, since a much bigger clone is one base away. V gene TRBV7-9 combines with J gene TRBJ2-7, with 13 positions matching TRBD2. This CDR3 is 18 amino acids long. Germline V gene data show CDR1 as SEHNR and CDR2 as FQNEAQ (reference sequence). J gave up 7 bases and V 3 bases, and 15 bases lay outside the gene matches. The CDR3 nucleotides read TGTGCCAGCAGCTTGGGACTAGCGGGGCCTTCTTATTACAATGAGCAGTACTTC. Protein product: CASSLGLAGPSYYNEQYF.

This clonotype was seen a handful of times. The J gene is TRBJ2-1, the V gene TRBV6-4, with a tentative D call TRBD2 (5 bases). V lost 6 bases and J 7 bases, leaving 16 bases between the germline ends. CDR3 length: 14 amino acids. CDR1 is MRHNA, CDR2 SNTAGT, per germline. This CDR3 reads CASSPRGLGNEQFF. The CDR3 region has the DNA TGTGCCAGCAGCCCCCGAGGGCTGGGTAATGAGCAGTTCTTC.

About this clonotype itself: This sequence may be a read error, since a much larger clone differs from it by one base. V and J are TRBV5-1 and TRBJ1-1; weak D call: TRBD1 (6 bases). The CDR3 loop spans 14 amino acids. The germline V gene encodes CDR1 SGHRS and CDR2 YFSETQ. Trimming cost V 3 bases and J 3 bases, with 12 bases left between them. CDR3 DNA sequence: TGCGCCAGCAGCTGTCGGGACATAGACACTGAAGCTTTCTTT. Its protein product is CASSCRDIDTEAFF. The variable domain in full, completed from reference TRBV5-1 and TRBJ1-1, reads KAGVTQTPRYLIKTRGQQVTLSCSPISGHRSVSWYQQTPGQGLQFLFEYFSETQRNKGNFPGRFSGRQFSNSRSEMNVSTLELGDSALYLCASSCRDIDTEAFFGQGTRLTVV.

This clonotype has at least ten counts. The genes are TRBV28 and TRBJ2-3; 7 bases are shared with TRBD1. From germline, CDR1 is MDHEN and CDR2 SYDVKM. The CDR3 is 13 residues long. The CDR3 bases are TGTGTTACGTCGTCCGACAGGGCTGATACGCAGTATTTT. It yields the protein CVTSSDRADTQYF.